This T cell receptor beta chain was retrieved from a study of T-cell memory formation after mild COVID-19. Study background: TCR clusters mostly belonged to single donors. Study-level points and caveats: Clones that got smaller from day 15 to 85 had even CD4/CD8, while clones growing later tipped toward CD4+. Specificity for SARS-CoV-2 was not confirmed among the second-wave clones peaking on day 37. The CD4+ clones that contracted clustered mainly within CM and EM, and the CD8+ clones concentrated in EMRA.

This clonotype was found many times. Its antigen is as yet unknown. Trimming left V 2 bases short and J 11 bases short, with 11 bases between. Germline V gives CDR1 GTSNPN, CDR2 SVGIG (reference sequence). This CDR3 contains 11 residues. TCRdb ran MiXCR on the 5' RACE reads and lists one entry per CDR3 protein. The data contain 550,000 to 650,000 distinct CDR3 sequences, roughly 17% of them singletons. The clonotype was recovered from an adult woman who had mild COVID-19 (a few samples of this study predate the infection). Cell type and time point are not known. This chain uses TRBV30 with TRBJ2-3; no firm D call. Sequencing was carried out using PBMCs or a T cell subset sorted from them (not recorded which). The CDR3 protein is CAWSYQSVQYF. As DNA, the CDR3 is TGTGCCTGGAGTTATCAGTCGGTGCAGTATTTT.